A single sample gave rise to the 17 T cell receptor beta chains below, sequenced in a study of cytomegalovirus exposure and HLA in healthy donors. A multiplex PCR was run with 60 Vbeta primers and 13 Jbeta primers. Clones were read by immunoSEQ multiplex PCR, and TCRdb kept only the in-frame ones, dropping some. The sample shows 50,000 to 70,000 clones, 80% of them seen only once. Source material: PBMCs. The receptors were gathered from a woman aged 40 to 50 in good health and CMV-seronegative.

The chain uses TRBV7-3 and TRBJ2-1, with TRBD2 identical over 8 bases. The CDR3 is made up of 15 amino acids. Trimming cost V 1 base and J 9 bases; bases outside gene matches: 8. Looked up from germline, CDR1 is SGHTA and CDR2 is FQGTGA. CDR3: CASSLNPAGETEQFF. The CDR3 coding sequence is TGTGCCAGCAGCTTAAATCCAGCGGGAGAAACTGAGCAGTTCTTC. Drawing the rest from reference TRBV7-3 and TRBJ2-1, the complete variable domain is GAGVSQTPSNKVTEKGKYVELRCDPISGHTALYWYRQSLGQGPEFLIYFQGTGAADDSGLPNDRFFAVRPEGSVSTLKIQRTERGDSAVYLCASSLNPAGETEQFFGPGTRLTVL.

The DNA for the CDR3 is TGTGCCAGCAGCGTGACGGGAGGGTACAATGAGCAGTTCTTC. Translated, it gives CASSVTGGYNEQFF. The V and J genes are TRBV7-9 and TRBJ2-1; 8 positions match TRBD2. The length of the CDR3 is 14 residues. CDR1 is SEHNR, CDR2 FQNEAQ, per germline (reference sequence). V was pared by 5 bases and J by 4 bases, with 4 bases of the junction left unmatched.

In this sample, this clone turned up once. The chain uses TRBV18 and TRBJ2-5, with D possibly matching TRBD1 (5 bases). Germline values: CDR1 KGHSH, CDR2 LQKENI. Deletions cut 2 bases from V and 3 bases from J, with 10 bases between. The CDR3 contains 14 residues. CDR3 loop: CASSPKTGKETQYF. The CDR3 DNA is TGTGCCAGCTCACCAAAAACAGGCAAAGAGACCCAGTACTTC.

CDR3 sequence reads: CASSPFGVENTEAFF. The CDR3 DNA sequence: TGTGCCAGCTCACCTTTCGGGGTTGAGAACACTGAAGCTTTCTTT. The chain has TRBV18 and TRBJ1-1; D not resolved. The CDR3 contains 15 residues. Germline CDR1 and CDR2: KGHSH and LQKENI. V was pared by 3 bases and J by 1 base, with 12 bases between.

This clone was counted a few times. The chain employs TRBV6-1 and TRBJ2-3, with D possibly matching TRBD2 (6 bases). The germline V gene has CDR1 MNHNS and CDR2 SASEGT. Between the trimmed V and J ends, which lost 4 bases and 2 bases, there was a span of 10 bases. This CDR3 has 14 residues. The CDR3 protein is CASSGGGNTDTQYF. CDR3 nucleotide sequence: TGTGCCAGCAGTGGTGGGGGGAACACAGATACGCAGTATTTT.

The rearrangement joins TRBV6-6 to TRBJ1-3; D not resolved. The CDR3 is 13 amino acids. Germline CDR1 is MNHNY and CDR2 is SVGAGI (reference sequence). Trimming removed 5 bases at V and 3 bases at J, with 8 bases between. The CDR3 spells CASSPPSGNTIYF. In nucleotides, the CDR3 is TGTGCCAGCAGTCCCCCCAGTGGAAACACCATATATTTT.

This clone was counted only a few times. This chain joins TRBV14 and TRBJ2-7, with D possibly being TRBD2 (6 bases). The CDR3 runs to 17 residues. Deletions cut 0 bases from V and 7 bases from J, with 22 bases between. Germline CDR1 reads SGHDN; CDR2 reads FVKESK. The CDR3 protein is CASSQDGGYPGRREQYF. CDR3 nucleotide sequence: TGTGCCAGCAGCCAAGATGGGGGGTACCCGGGACGGAGGGAGCAGTACTTC.

This sequence joins TRBV5-1 and TRBJ1-1; 9 nucleotides match TRBD1. V dropped 5 bases and J dropped 0; count of bases not matched to a gene: 2. CDR1 is SGHRS, CDR2 YFSETQ, per germline. The CDR3 runs 14 residues. DNA of the CDR3: TGCGCCAGCAGGGGGACAGGGATGAACACTGAAGCTTTCTTT. Its translation: CASRGTGMNTEAFF.

The CDR3 DNA follows: TGTGCCACCCGTCAGCGGGGGGCAAAAAATGAGCAGTTCTTC. This translates into CATRQRGAKNEQFF. The chain carries TRBV19 and TRBJ2-1, with 9 bases identical to TRBD2. The V and J ends lost 10 bases and 7 bases, in that order; junction bases with no gene match: 11. Germline V gives CDR1 LNHDA, CDR2 SQIVND (reference sequence). This CDR3 contains 14 residues. Full variable domain (rest looked up from reference TRBV19 and TRBJ2-1): DGGITQSPKYLFRKEGQNVTLSCEQNLNHDAMYWYRQDPGQGLRLIYYSQIVNDFQKGDIAEGYSVSREKKESFPLTVTSAQKNPTAFYLCATRQRGAKNEQFFGPGTRLTVL.

The chain has TRBV18 and TRBJ2-2; 8 bases align to TRBD1. The CDR3 loop spans 15 amino acids. Germline V lookup: CDR1 KGHSH, CDR2 LQKENI. The V gene end was trimmed by 6 bases and the J gene end by 5 bases; junction bases not matched to a gene: 8. The CDR3 is CASSPDRASTGELFF. Here the CDR3 DNA reads TGTGCCAGCTCCCCGGACAGGGCGAGTACCGGGGAGCTGTTTTTT.

The chain employs TRBV9 and TRBJ2-3; 7 bases fit TRBD1. The CDR3 contains 15 residues. V was clipped by 3 bases and J by 3 bases; unmatched bases: 7. Per germline, CDR1 SGDLS and CDR2 YYNGEE. The CDR3: CASSDRGMQTDTQYF. The CDR3, as DNA: TGTGCCAGCAGCGACAGGGGAATGCAGACAGATACGCAGTATTTT.

J is TRBJ2-7 and V is TRBV2; D unresolved. CDR3 length equals 15 residues. Germline V gives CDR1 SNHLY, CDR2 FYNNEI. Trimming left V 1 base short and J 6 bases short, with 16 bases between. The DNA of the CDR3 is TGTGCCAGCAGTGAAGTGGGTGGGCGTCTCCGCGAGCAGTACTTC. Amino acids: CASSEVGGRLREQYF.

This sequence joins TRBV7-6 and TRBJ2-3; the match to TRBD1 covers 8 bases. J was trimmed by 1 base and V by 3 bases; bases with no gene match: 18. The CDR3 has 20 residues. CDR1 is SGHVS and CDR2 is FNYEAQ in the germline V gene. This CDR3 reads CASSFGTGQGPPTRTDTQYF. The CDR3 DNA reads as TGTGCCAGCAGCTTCGGGACCGGACAGGGACCCCCCACCCGCACAGATACGCAGTATTTT.

The V gene is TRBV9, the J gene TRBJ2-2; D possibly corresponds to TRBD2 (5 bases). The ends were cut back, 3 bases at V and 4 bases at J, with 7 bases in the middle. Germline values: CDR1 SGDLS, CDR2 YYNGEE. There are 13 residues in the CDR3. CDR3 in DNA: TGTGCCAGCAGCGGGACTCGCACCGGGGAGCTGTTTTTT. The encoded protein is CASSGTRTGELFF.

The chain combines TRBV28 with TRBJ2-1; D not resolved. CDR1 is MDHEN and CDR2 is SYDVKM in the germline V gene. CDR3 size: 12 residues. V lost 6 bases and J 5 bases, leaving 8 bases between the germline ends. The CDR3 sequence: CASSKENNEQFF. As DNA, the CDR3 is TGTGCCAGCAGCAAGGAGAACAATGAGCAGTTCTTC.

The chain employs TRBV5-1 and TRBJ1-2, with D tentatively TRBD1 (5 bases). CDR3 length: 19 residues. In germline, CDR1 is SGHRS, CDR2 YFSETQ. Trimming took off 1 base at V and 2 bases at J, with 24 bases between the two ends. CDR3 loop: CASSLSAVNYQTENYGYTF. The CDR3 DNA reads as TGCGCCAGCAGCTTGAGTGCAGTCAACTACCAGACAGAAAACTATGGCTACACCTTC.

The chain is built from TRBV9 and TRBJ2-1; weak D call: TRBD2 (5 bases). Trimming shortened V by 0 bases and J by 14 bases, and 21 bases separated the two germline ends. This CDR3 contains 15 residues. Germline-derived CDR1 and CDR2 are SGDLS and YYNGEE. CDR3 in amino acids: CASSVDESGPREKFF. CDR3 DNA: TGTGCCAGCAGCGTAGACGAATCCGGCCCGAGGGAAAAGTTCTTC.